Listed below are T cell receptor beta chains from one sample, sequenced in a study of cytomegalovirus exposure and HLA in healthy donors. The method was immunoSEQ multiplex PCR; TCRdb's version includes in-frame clones alone and lacks a portion of them. The data contain under 200,000 clones, over 85% of them singletons. Sequencing input: PBMCs. Receptor source: a woman between 18 and 29 years old in good health and CMV-seropositive. CDR3s include the opening cysteine and the closing phenylalanine or tryptophan. The D gene is left open where the match is weak. Some rows mark clone size as missing; the rest say once, few, many or name a class of expanded clone.

NA	10	NA	TRBV20-1	TRBJ2-7	CSARLREQYF	TGCAGTGCTAGACTACGCGAGCAGTACTTC
few	14	TRBD1	TRBV5-1	TRBJ1-2	CASSIGTGIVGYTF	TGCGCCAGCAGCATCGGGACAGGGATTGTTGGCTACACCTTC
NA	13	NA	TRBV6-5	TRBJ1-5	CASTTGFDQPQHF	TGTGCCAGCACTACAGGGTTTGACCAGCCCCAGCATTTT
NA	13	TRBD1	TRBV30	TRBJ2-7	CAWRTQGAYEQYF	TGTGCCTGGAGGACACAGGGGGCCTACGAGCAGTACTTC
NA	14	NA	TRBV5-6	TRBJ2-2	CASSLQMYDGELFF	TGTGCCAGCAGCCTTCAGATGTATGACGGGGAGCTGTTTTTT
NA	13	TRBD1	TRBV19	TRBJ2-2	CASSLQGTGELFF	TGTGCCAGTAGTCTACAGGGGACCGGGGAGCTGTTTTTT
NA	15	NA	TRBV19	TRBJ1-2	CASSIWGQSNYGYTF	TGTGCCAGTAGTATATGGGGGCAGTCCAACTATGGCTACACCTTC
NA	17	NA	TRBV15	TRBJ2-7	CATSSTPESTAWHEQYF	TGTGCCACCAGCAGCACACCTGAGTCGACAGCCTGGCACGAGCAGTACTTC
NA	13	TRBD1	TRBV10-2	TRBJ1-4	CATGTGIYEKLFF	TGCGCCACCGGGACAGGGATTTATGAAAAACTGTTTTTT
NA	15	TRBD2	TRBV5-1	TRBJ2-3	CASSFTGLGTDTQYF	TGCGCCAGCAGCTTTACGGGACTAGGCACAGATACGCAGTATTTT
NA	15	NA	TRBV19	TRBJ1-2	CASRYLESRYYGYTF	TGTGCCAGTAGGTACCTAGAAAGCCGGTACTATGGCTACACCTTC
NA	15	NA	TRBV28	TRBJ2-7	CASSPDLSGIYEQYF	TGTGCCAGCAGTCCCGATCTTAGCGGTATCTACGAGCAGTACTTC
NA	15	TRBD1	TRBV6-5	TRBJ1-1	CASSWGQGADTEAFF	TGTGCCAGCAGTTGGGGACAGGGGGCGGACACTGAAGCTTTCTTT
NA	13	NA	TRBV7-2	TRBJ2-5	CASSFGSGETQYF	TGTGCCAGCAGCTTTGGCAGCGGCGAGACCCAGTACTTC
many	17	NA	TRBV7-8	TRBJ1-2	CASSLVVRTTTNYGYTF	TGTGCCAGCAGCTTAGTAGTTAGAACTACTACTAACTATGGCTACACCTTC
NA	14	TRBD2	TRBV12-5	TRBJ2-7	CASGPGTSFHEQYF	TGTGCTAGTGGTCCCGGGACTAGCTTCCACGAGCAGTACTTC